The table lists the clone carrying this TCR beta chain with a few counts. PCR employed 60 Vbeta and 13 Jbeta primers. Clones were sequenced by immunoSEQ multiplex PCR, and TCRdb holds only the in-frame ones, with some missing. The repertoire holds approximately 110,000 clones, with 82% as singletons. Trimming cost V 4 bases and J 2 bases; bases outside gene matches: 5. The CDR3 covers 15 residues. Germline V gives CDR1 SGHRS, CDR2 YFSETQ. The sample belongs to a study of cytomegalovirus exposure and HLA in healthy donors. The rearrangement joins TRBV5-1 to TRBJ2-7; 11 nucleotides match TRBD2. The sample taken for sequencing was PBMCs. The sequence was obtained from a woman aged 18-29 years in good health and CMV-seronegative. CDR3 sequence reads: CASSRGTSGPYEQYF. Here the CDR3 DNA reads TGCGCCAGCAGCCGAGGGACTAGCGGACCCTACGAGCAGTACTTC.